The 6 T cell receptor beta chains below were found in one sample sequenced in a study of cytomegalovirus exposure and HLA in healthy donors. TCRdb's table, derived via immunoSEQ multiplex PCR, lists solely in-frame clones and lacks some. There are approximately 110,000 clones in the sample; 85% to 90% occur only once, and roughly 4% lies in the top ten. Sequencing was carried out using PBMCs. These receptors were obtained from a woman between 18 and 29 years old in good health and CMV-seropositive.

CDR3 in amino acids: CASSPRLGGTDTQYF. Written as DNA, the CDR3 is TGTGCCAGTAGTCCGCGACTAGGGGGCACAGATACGCAGTATTTT. The V gene is TRBV19, the J gene TRBJ2-3; D possibly corresponds to TRBD2 (6 bases). The CDR3 has 15 amino acids. Deletions cut 5 bases from V and 1 base from J, with 13 bases between. Germline CDR1 is LNHDA and CDR2 is SQIVND (reference sequence).

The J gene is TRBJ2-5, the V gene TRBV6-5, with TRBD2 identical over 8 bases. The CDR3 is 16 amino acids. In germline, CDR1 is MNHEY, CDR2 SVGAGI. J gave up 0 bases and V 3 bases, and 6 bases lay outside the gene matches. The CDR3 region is CASSYRSSGHQETQYF. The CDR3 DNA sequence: TGTGCCAGCAGTTATCGGTCTAGCGGGCACCAAGAGACCCAGTACTTC.

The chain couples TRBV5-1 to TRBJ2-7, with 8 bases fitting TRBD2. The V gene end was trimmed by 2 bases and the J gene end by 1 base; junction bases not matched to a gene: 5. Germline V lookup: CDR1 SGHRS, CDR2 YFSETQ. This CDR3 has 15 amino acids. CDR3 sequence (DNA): TGCGCCAGCAGCTTTACTAGCGGCCTTTCCTACGAGCAGTACTTC. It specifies CASSFTSGLSYEQYF. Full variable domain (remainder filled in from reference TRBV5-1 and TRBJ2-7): KAGVTQTPRYLIKTRGQQVTLSCSPISGHRSVSWYQQTPGQGLQFLFEYFSETQRNKGNFPGRFSGRQFSNSRSEMNVSTLELGDSALYLCASSFTSGLSYEQYFGPGTRLTVT.

The CDR3 loop reads CASSDGTGVRETEAFF. Written as DNA, the CDR3 is TGTGCCAGCAGCGACGGGACAGGGGTTAGGGAGACTGAAGCTTTCTTT. The chain couples TRBV9 to TRBJ1-1; 10 bases are shared with TRBD1. After removal of 3 bases from V and 5 bases from J, the junction contained 10 bases not matched to a gene. The CDR3 has 16 residues. From germline, CDR1 is SGDLS and CDR2 YYNGEE.

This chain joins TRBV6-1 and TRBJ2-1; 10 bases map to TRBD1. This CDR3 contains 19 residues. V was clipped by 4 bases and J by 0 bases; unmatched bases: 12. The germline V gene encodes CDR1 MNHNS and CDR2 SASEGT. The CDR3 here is CASSAEDRGIHSSYNEQFF. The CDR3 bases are TGTGCCAGCAGTGCGGAGGACAGGGGGATCCATAGCTCCTACAATGAGCAGTTCTTC.

CDR3 region: CASAPGQIMNTEAFF. In nucleotides, the CDR3 is TGTGCCAGCGCCCCGGGACAGATCATGAACACTGAAGCTTTCTTT. V is TRBV2 and J is TRBJ1-1; TRBD1 agrees at 7 bases. Germline values: CDR1 SNHLY, CDR2 FYNNEI. J gave up 0 bases and V 8 bases, and 9 bases lay outside the gene matches. The CDR3 has 15 amino acids.